Following are 20 T cell receptor beta chains from one sample sequenced in a study of blood T cell repertoires in COVID-19. Using immunoSEQ multiplex PCR, the repertoire was profiled, and TCRdb retains in-frame clones only, with some absent. Among about 58,000 clones listed, about nine tenths were seen once. The sample consisted of peripheral blood. These receptor sequences come from an older woman with active COVID-19.

A single count supports this clone. The chain uses TRBV6-5 and TRBJ2-7; D uncertain. Germline assignment: CDR1 MNHEY and CDR2 SVGAGI. Trimming pared 0 bases from V and 3 bases from J, leaving 3 bases between. The CDR3 sequence is 12 residues long. The CDR3 reads CASSYSRYEQYF. Here the CDR3 DNA reads TGTGCCAGCAGTTACTCCCGCTACGAGCAGTACTTC.

The chain is built from TRBV5-4 and TRBJ2-7, with 9 bases identical to TRBD2. V lost 3 bases, J lost 6 bases, and 13 bases stayed unmatched. Germline values: CDR1 SGHNT, CDR2 YYREEE (reference sequence). The CDR3 sequence is 16 residues long. The DNA for the CDR3 is TGTGCCAGCAGCTCGGCGGCTAGCGGGGCCTCCGGCGAGCAGTACTTC. Its translation is CASSSAASGASGEQYF.

The CDR3 reads CATLGQTSGDTQYF. In nucleotides, the CDR3 is TGTGCCACCCTGGGGCAGACTAGCGGGGATACGCAGTATTTT. The chain employs TRBV18 and TRBJ2-3; TRBD2 agrees at 10 bases. Germline CDR1 and CDR2: KGHSH and LQKENI. Trimming at V came to 10 bases and at J to 6 bases, leaving 10 bases not matched to a gene. The CDR3 runs to 14 residues. The variable domain in full, completed from reference TRBV18 and TRBJ2-3, reads NAGVMQNPRHLVRRRGQEARLRCSPMKGHSHVYWYRQLPEEGLKFMVYLQKENIIDESGMPKERFSAEFPKEGPSILRIQQVVRGDSAAYFCATLGQTSGDTQYFGPGTRLTVL.

The chain joins TRBV18 to TRBJ2-7; 9 bases map to TRBD1. The CDR3 sequence is 14 residues long. The germline gives CDR1 KGHSH, CDR2 LQKENI. V dropped 8 bases and J dropped 0; count of bases not matched to a gene: 5. The CDR3 DNA follows: TGTGCCAGCCGCTCGACAGGGGGCTCCTACGAGCAGTACTTC. Its protein product is CASRSTGGSYEQYF.

The rearrangement uses TRBV5-1 and TRBJ2-1; TRBD2 agrees at 7 bases. Germline lookup yields CDR1 SGHRS and CDR2 YFSETQ. The ends lost 4 bases at V and 5 bases at J; junction bases unmatched: 12. The CDR3 has 16 amino acids. Here the CDR3 DNA reads TGCGCCAGCAGCAAACTATGGCGGGGGAGGAACAATGAGCAGTTCTTC. The encoded protein is CASSKLWRGRNNEQFF.

J is TRBJ1-2 and V is TRBV2, with TRBD1 identical over 10 bases. The germline gives CDR1 SNHLY, CDR2 FYNNEI. The length of the CDR3 is 14 residues. The junction had 6 bases not matched to a gene; V was cut back by 6 bases and J by 5 bases. CDR3 nucleotides: TGTGCCAGCAGCGTGGACAGGGGGGGGTATGGCTACACCTTC. Encoded protein: CASSVDRGGYGYTF.

V and J are TRBV5-5 and TRBJ1-5, with TRBD1 as a possible D gene (5 bases). CDR1 SGHKS and CDR2 YYEKEE come from the germline V gene (reference sequence). The CDR3 totals 13 residues. The ends were cut back, 0 bases at V and 5 bases at J, with 6 bases in the middle. Here the CDR3 reads CASSLGGDQPQHF. The CDR3 nucleotides read TGTGCCAGCAGCTTGGGGGGGGATCAGCCCCAGCATTTT.

The gene calls are TRBV5-4 and TRBJ1-2; D may be TRBD1 (6 bases). Germline V gene sequence: CDR1 SGHNT, CDR2 YYREEE (reference sequence). V was pared by 4 bases and J by 3 bases, with 28 bases between. The CDR3 has 19 amino acids. The CDR3 protein is CASSLPRFGRQDLYYGYTF. The CDR3 DNA sequence: TGTGCCAGCAGCCTACCTCGGTTCGGCAGACAGGACTTGTACTATGGCTACACCTTC.

This chain links TRBV5-1 with TRBJ2-2, with D perhaps TRBD2 (5 bases). V was clipped by 1 base and J by 5 bases, with 12 bases between them. Germline assignment: CDR1 SGHRS and CDR2 YFSETQ. This CDR3 comprises 15 residues. DNA for the CDR3: TGCGCCAGCAGCTTGAGCGGCCCAGGTACCGGGGAGCTGTTTTTT. The encoded protein is CASSLSGPGTGELFF.

This rearrangement joins TRBV5-4 to TRBJ1-5; 7 nucleotides match TRBD1. CDR1 and CDR2 (germline): SGHNT, YYREEE (reference sequence). Unmatched junction bases numbered 10, after V lost 4 bases and J lost 6 bases. The CDR3 spans 15 residues. The CDR3 sequence is CASSPHGQAIQPQHF. The CDR3 bases are TGTGCCAGCAGCCCACATGGACAGGCGATTCAGCCCCAGCATTTT.

The genes are TRBV3-1 (or the pseudogene TRBV3-2) and TRBJ1-6; D is unclear. The V end was cut by 4 bases, the J end by 6 bases, with 4 bases between. This CDR3 comprises 12 residues. Germline V gene lookup returns CDR1 LGHDT and CDR2 YNNKEL (reference sequence). CDR3 DNA sequence: TGTGCCAGCAGCCCCCGTAATTCACCCCTCCACTTT. This encodes CASSPRNSPLHF.

The gene calls are TRBV6-5 and TRBJ1-2, with TRBD1 identical over 7 bases. The CDR3 spans 14 residues. J gave up 4 bases and V 6 bases, and 8 bases lay outside the gene matches. Germline V lookup: CDR1 MNHEY, CDR2 SVGAGI. The DNA of the CDR3 is TGTGCCAGCAGCGTTGACAGGGCGGTCTATGGCTACACCTTC. As protein: CASSVDRAVYGYTF.

This sequence joins TRBV7-6 and TRBJ1-6, with TRBD1 as a possible D gene (5 bases). The length of the CDR3 is 15 residues. The germline CDR1 and CDR2 sequences are SGHVS and FNYEAQ. V lost 6 bases and J lost 6, with 15 bases in between. The DNA of the CDR3 is TGTGCCAGCAGGCTCACAGGATCCGCTAATTCACCCCTCCACTTT. It codes for CASRLTGSANSPLHF.

This clone has only one observation. The chain carries TRBV6-5 and TRBJ1-2; 7 bases line up with TRBD1. The CDR3 covers 12 residues. V was clipped by 6 bases and J by 8 bases; unmatched bases: 6. Germline CDR1 is MNHEY and CDR2 is SVGAGI. CDR3 DNA: TGTGCCAGCAGGATCGACAGGGTCGGCTACACCTTC. It specifies CASRIDRVGYTF.

The rearrangement joins TRBV3-1 (or the pseudogene TRBV3-2) to TRBJ1-4; D is unclear. The V gene's germline CDR1 is LGHDT and CDR2 YNNKEL (reference sequence). Trimming removed 4 bases at V and 4 bases at J, with 13 bases between. This CDR3 region has 15 residues. CDR3 DNA: TGTGCCAGCAGCCGGTCGGAGACCGGTAATGAAAAACTGTTTTTT. It encodes CASSRSETGNEKLFF.

This clone was seen once. The J gene is TRBJ2-3, the V gene TRBV28; D remains unclear. The ends were cut back, 5 bases at V and 7 bases at J, with 7 bases in the middle. Germline V gene data show CDR1 as MDHEN and CDR2 as SYDVKM. The CDR3 extends over 11 amino acids. The CDR3 DNA reads TGTGCCAGCAGTCTCTATCATACGCAGTATTTT. Residues: CASSLYHTQYF.

The J gene is TRBJ2-2, the V gene TRBV5-4; 12 bases map to TRBD1. The germline V gene encodes CDR1 SGHNT and CDR2 YYREEE (reference sequence). Trimming took 3 bases from V and 6 from J; bases not matched to a gene: 6. CDR3 length: 16 amino acids. CDR3 amino acids: CASSSGQGARAGELFF. CDR3 DNA: TGTGCCAGCAGCTCGGGACAGGGGGCGAGGGCCGGGGAGCTGTTTTTT.

The chain combines TRBV4-1 with TRBJ1-5, with D maybe TRBD1 (5 bases). V was clipped by 6 bases and J by 4 bases, with 10 bases between them. This CDR3 comprises 13 residues. CDR1 and CDR2 from the germline V gene are MGHRA and YSYEKL. The CDR3 is CASSFDSNQPQHF. CDR3 DNA: TGCGCCAGCAGTTTCGACAGTAATCAGCCCCAGCATTTT.

This chain uses TRBV11-1 with TRBJ2-5; tentatively, D is TRBD2 (5 bases). Germline V gene data show CDR1 as SGHAT and CDR2 as FQDESV (reference sequence). V was trimmed by 5 bases and J by 10 bases, leaving 17 bases between them. The CDR3 covers 13 residues. CDR3 protein: CASSREVVRDQYF. Written as DNA, the CDR3 is TGTGCCAGCAGCCGGGAAGTGGTGCGCGACCAGTACTTC.

The rearrangement uses TRBV5-1 and TRBJ1-5; D not certain. The CDR3 has 14 amino acids. The germline V and J ends were trimmed by 0 bases and 3 bases, with 7 bases remaining between them. Germline CDR1 and CDR2: SGHRS and YFSETQ. In DNA form, the CDR3 reads TGCGCCAGCAGCTTGGCAGGCCTCAATCAGCCCCAGCATTTT. Encoded protein: CASSLAGLNQPQHF.